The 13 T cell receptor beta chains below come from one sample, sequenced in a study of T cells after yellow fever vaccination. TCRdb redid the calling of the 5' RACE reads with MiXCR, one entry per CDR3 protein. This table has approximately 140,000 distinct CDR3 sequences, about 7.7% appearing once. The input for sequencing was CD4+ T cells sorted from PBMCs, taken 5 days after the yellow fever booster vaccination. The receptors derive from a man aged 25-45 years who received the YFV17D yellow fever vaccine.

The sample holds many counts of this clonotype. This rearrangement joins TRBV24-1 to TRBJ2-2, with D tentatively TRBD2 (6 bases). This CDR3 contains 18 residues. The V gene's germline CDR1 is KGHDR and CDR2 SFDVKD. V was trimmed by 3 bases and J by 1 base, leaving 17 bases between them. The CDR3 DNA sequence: TGTGCCACCAGTGATGCCGGGAGCACGAAAATGAACACCGGGGAGCTGTTTTTT. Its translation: CATSDAGSTKMNTGELFF.

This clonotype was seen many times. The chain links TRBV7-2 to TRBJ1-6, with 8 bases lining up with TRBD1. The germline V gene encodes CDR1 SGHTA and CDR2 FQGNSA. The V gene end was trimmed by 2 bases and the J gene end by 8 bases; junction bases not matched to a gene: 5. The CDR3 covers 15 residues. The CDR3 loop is CASSLIAGGDSPLHF. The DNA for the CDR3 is TGTGCCAGCAGCTTAATTGCAGGGGGCGATTCACCCCTCCACTTT.

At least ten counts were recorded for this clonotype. The CDR3 nucleotides are TGTGCCAGCAAGACAGGGGGCTACAATGAGCAGTTCTTC. As protein: CASKTGGYNEQFF. The rearrangement uses TRBV6-6 and TRBJ2-1; 9 bases agree with TRBD1. Germline V gene data show CDR1 as MNHNY and CDR2 as SVGAGI (reference sequence). Losses at the gene ends were 7 bases for V and 3 bases for J; bases not matched to a gene: 1. The CDR3 runs to 13 residues.

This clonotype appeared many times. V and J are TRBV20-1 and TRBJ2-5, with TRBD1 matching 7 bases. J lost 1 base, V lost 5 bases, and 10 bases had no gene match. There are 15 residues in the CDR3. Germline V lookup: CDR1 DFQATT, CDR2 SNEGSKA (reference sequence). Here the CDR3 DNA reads TGCAGTGCTGGACGGGACAGAGGATTCCAAGAGACCCAGTACTTC. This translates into CSAGRDRGFQETQYF.

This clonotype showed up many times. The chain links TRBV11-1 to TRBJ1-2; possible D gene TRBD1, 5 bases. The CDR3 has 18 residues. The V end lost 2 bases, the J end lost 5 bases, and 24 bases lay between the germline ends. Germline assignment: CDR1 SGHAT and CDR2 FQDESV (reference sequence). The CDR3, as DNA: TGTGCCAGCAGCTTATCGCCAGGGCGAAAGACGAACTCATATGGCTACACCTTC. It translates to CASSLSPGRKTNSYGYTF.

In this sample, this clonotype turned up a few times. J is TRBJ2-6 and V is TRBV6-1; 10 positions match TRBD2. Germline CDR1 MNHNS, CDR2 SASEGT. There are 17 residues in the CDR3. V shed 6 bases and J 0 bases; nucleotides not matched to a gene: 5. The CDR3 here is CASRGLADSSGANVLTF. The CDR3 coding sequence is TGTGCCAGCAGAGGACTAGCGGACTCCTCTGGGGCCAACGTCCTGACTTTC.

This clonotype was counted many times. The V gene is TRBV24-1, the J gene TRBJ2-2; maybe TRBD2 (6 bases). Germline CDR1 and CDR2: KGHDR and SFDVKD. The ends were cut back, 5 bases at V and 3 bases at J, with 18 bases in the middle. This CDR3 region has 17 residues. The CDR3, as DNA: TGTGCCACCAGTGTCTTAACCGGGAGCGGGCACACCGGGGAGCTGTTTTTT. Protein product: CATSVLTGSGHTGELFF.

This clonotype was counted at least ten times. CDR3 coding DNA: TGTGCCAGCAGTTACCCTCTGACAGGTGGGAATTCTGAAGCTTTCTTT. Its protein product is CASSYPLTGGNSEAFF. The chain employs TRBV6-2 or TRBV6-3 and TRBJ1-1; a possible D gene is TRBD1 (6 bases). The germline CDR1 and CDR2 sequences are MNHEY and SVGEGT. V was pared by 2 bases and J by 6 bases, with 19 bases between. CDR3 size: 16 residues.

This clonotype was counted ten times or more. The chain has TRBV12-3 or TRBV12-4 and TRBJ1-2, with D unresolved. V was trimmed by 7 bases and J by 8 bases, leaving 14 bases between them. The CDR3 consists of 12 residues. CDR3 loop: CASISSVGGYTF. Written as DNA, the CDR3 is TGTGCCAGCATTTCGAGCGTTGGCGGCTACACCTTC.

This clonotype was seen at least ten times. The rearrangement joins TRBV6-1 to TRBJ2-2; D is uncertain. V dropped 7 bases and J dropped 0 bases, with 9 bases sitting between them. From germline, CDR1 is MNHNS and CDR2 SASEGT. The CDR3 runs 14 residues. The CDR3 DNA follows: TGTGCCAGCACTGAGGCTGCGAACACCGGGGAGCTGTTTTTT. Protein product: CASTEAANTGELFF.

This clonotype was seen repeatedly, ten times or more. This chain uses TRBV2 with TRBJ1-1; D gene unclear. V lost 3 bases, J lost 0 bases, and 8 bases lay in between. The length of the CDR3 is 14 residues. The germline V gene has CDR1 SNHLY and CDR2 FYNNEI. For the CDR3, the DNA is TGTGCCAGCAGTGACAGGTACATGAACACTGAAGCTTTCTTT. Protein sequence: CASSDRYMNTEAFF.

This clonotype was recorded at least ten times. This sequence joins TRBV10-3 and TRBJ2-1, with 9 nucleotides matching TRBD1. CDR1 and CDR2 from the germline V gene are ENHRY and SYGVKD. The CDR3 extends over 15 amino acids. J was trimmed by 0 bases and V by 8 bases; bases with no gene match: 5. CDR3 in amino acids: CAIRGGQGSYNEQFF. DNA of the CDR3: TGTGCCATCCGTGGGGGACAGGGCTCCTACAATGAGCAGTTCTTC.

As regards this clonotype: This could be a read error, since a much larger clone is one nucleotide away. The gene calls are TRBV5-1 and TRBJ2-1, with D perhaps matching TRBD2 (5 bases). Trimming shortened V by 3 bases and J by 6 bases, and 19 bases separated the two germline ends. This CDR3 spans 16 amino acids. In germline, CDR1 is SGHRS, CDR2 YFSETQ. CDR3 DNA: TGCGCCAGCAGCTCGGCCGTTTGGGAGAGGGTCAATGAGCAGTTCTTC. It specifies CASSSAVWERVNEQFF.